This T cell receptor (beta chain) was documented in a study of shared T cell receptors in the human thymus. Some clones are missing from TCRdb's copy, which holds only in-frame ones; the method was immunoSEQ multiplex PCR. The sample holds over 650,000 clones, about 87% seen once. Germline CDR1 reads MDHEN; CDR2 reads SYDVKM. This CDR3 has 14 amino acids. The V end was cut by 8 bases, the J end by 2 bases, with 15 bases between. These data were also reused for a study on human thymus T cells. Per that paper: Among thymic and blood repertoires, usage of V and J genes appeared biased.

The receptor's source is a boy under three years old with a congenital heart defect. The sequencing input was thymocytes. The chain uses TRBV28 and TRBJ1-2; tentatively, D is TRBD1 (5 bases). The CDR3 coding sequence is TGTGCCAGCCCATCTCAGGGCCTGAACTATGGCTACACCTTC. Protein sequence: CASPSQGLNYGYTF.